Following are 3 T cell receptor beta chains from one sample sequenced in a study of shared clonotypes between healthy human individuals. The protocol was immunoSEQ multiplex PCR, while the TCRdb copy is restricted to in-frame clones and leaves out a portion. The repertoire holds about 510,000 clones, with 90% to 96% as singletons. Sequenced: naive CD4+ T cells sorted from blood. As for subset: CD45RA+ positively selected. These TCRs come from a woman in her twenties or thirties in good health.

The V gene is TRBV6-5, the J gene TRBJ1-5, with D unclear. Germline CDR1 MNHEY, CDR2 SVGAGI. Trimming removed 6 bases from V and 7 bases from J, with 16 bases in between. The CDR3 sequence is 14 residues long. The CDR3 reads CASRSQGEGQPQHF. CDR3 coding DNA: TGTGCCAGCAGATCTCAAGGAGAGGGCCAGCCCCAGCATTTT.

The J gene is TRBJ2-5, the V gene TRBV7-8; TRBD1 matches at 9 bases. Per germline, CDR1 SGHVS and CDR2 FQNEAQ. The V gene end was trimmed by 5 bases and the J gene end by 1 base; junction bases not matched to a gene: 5. This CDR3 contains 15 residues. CDR3 DNA sequence: TGTGCCAGCAGCCGCGACAGGGGGGCCCAAGAGACCCAGTACTTC. This codes for CASSRDRGAQETQYF.

This clone showed up just once. The sample contains more than one DNA sequence encoding this CDR3. The genes are TRBV6-1 and TRBJ1-1; D is ambiguous. The V gene lost 2 bases and the J gene lost 1 base, with 11 bases spanning the gap. The germline V gene encodes CDR1 MNHNS and CDR2 SASEGT. The CDR3 extends over 15 amino acids. CDR3 amino acids: CASSESGRGNTEAFF. CDR3 in DNA: TGTGCCAGCAGTGAATCGGGGAGAGGGAACACTGAAGCTTTCTTT.